A single sample gave rise to the 31 T cell receptor beta chains below, sequenced in a study of cytotoxic CD8 clonotypes in ibrutinib-treated CLL. The method was immunoSEQ multiplex PCR; TCRdb's version includes in-frame clones alone and lacks a portion of them. Of about 140,000 clones in the sample, approximately 77% were seen once. The specimen comprised PBMCs, sampled after 12 months of ibrutinib treatment. The receptor set was obtained from a human donor with chronic lymphocytic leukemia.

V is TRBV7-9 and J is TRBJ1-2, with D perhaps matching TRBD1 (6 bases). Between the trimmed V and J ends, which lost 5 bases and 2 bases, there was a span of 18 bases. The CDR3 length is 16 residues. The germline V gene has CDR1 SEHNR and CDR2 FQNEAQ (reference sequence). The CDR3 nucleotides are TGTGCCAGCAGCCCCGGGATTGTGACAGGAAACTATGGCTACACCTTC. This encodes CASSPGIVTGNYGYTF.

The chain is built from TRBV2 and TRBJ1-6, with 10 positions matching TRBD1. With V trimmed by 2 bases and J by 7 bases, 2 bases remained unmatched. The CDR3 covers 15 residues. The germline CDR1 and CDR2 sequences are SNHLY and FYNNEI. This chain's CDR3 is CASSEWGQGNSPLHF. Here the CDR3 DNA reads TGTGCCAGCAGTGAATGGGGACAGGGGAATTCACCCCTCCACTTT.

The chain recombines TRBV11-2 with TRBJ2-5; no clear D gene. CDR1 is SGHAT, CDR2 FQNNGV, per germline. This CDR3 region has 13 residues. V lost 5 bases, J lost 4 bases, and 11 bases lay in between. CDR3 region: CASSPLPTETQYF. The DNA for the CDR3 is TGTGCCAGCAGCCCCCTTCCCACAGAGACCCAGTACTTC.

In its sample, this clone was seen once. V usage is TRBV30 and J usage is TRBJ2-7; TRBD2 aligns across 7 bases. CDR1 and CDR2 from the germline V gene are GTSNPN and SVGIG (reference sequence). CDR3 length: 15 residues. The V segment lost 3 bases and the J segment 1 base; nucleotides outside the gene matches: 9. CDR3 protein: CAWSGGTKGSYEQYF. CDR3 DNA sequence: TGTGCCTGGAGCGGGGGGACCAAAGGGTCCTACGAGCAGTACTTC.

The chain uses TRBV30 and TRBJ2-3, with D uncertain. The V gene lost 2 bases and the J gene lost 8 bases, with 8 bases spanning the gap. The germline V gene encodes CDR1 GTSNPN and CDR2 SVGIG (reference sequence). The CDR3 is made up of 11 amino acids. CDR3 nucleotide sequence: TGTGCCTGGAGTCCTCAGGCTACGCAGTATTTT. This translates into CAWSPQATQYF. Full variable domain (missing parts from reference TRBV30 and TRBJ2-3): SQTIHQWPATLVQPVGSPLSLECTVEGTSNPNLYWYRQAAGRGLQLLFYSVGIGQISSEVPQNLSASRPQDRQFILSSKKLLLSDSGFYLCAWSPQATQYFGPGTRLTVL.

The V call is TRBV4-3, the J call TRBJ2-7; D uncertain. Germline V CDR1 and CDR2: LGHNA, YSLEER. V dropped 0 bases and J dropped 4 bases, with 10 bases sitting between them. This CDR3 is 14 amino acids long. CDR3 protein: CASSQDSYGYEQYF. CDR3 bases: TGCGCCAGCAGCCAAGATAGCTACGGTTACGAGCAGTACTTC.

This chain joins TRBV18 and TRBJ2-1; TRBD1 might be the D (6 bases). The length of the CDR3 is 14 residues. Trimming cost V 3 bases and J 6 bases, with 12 bases left between them. Per germline, CDR1 KGHSH and CDR2 LQKENI. CDR3 residues: CASSPFQGTNEQFF. In DNA form, the CDR3 reads TGTGCCAGCTCACCTTTTCAGGGGACCAATGAGCAGTTCTTC.

The gene calls are TRBV5-1 and TRBJ2-6; either TRBD1 or TRBD2 may supply D (5 bases each). The V gene lost 0 bases and the J gene lost 1 base, with 11 bases spanning the gap. CDR1 is SGHRS and CDR2 is YFSETQ in the germline V gene. The CDR3 runs to 17 residues. The CDR3 reads CASSLAVGTSGANVLTF. As DNA, the CDR3 is TGCGCCAGCAGCTTGGCCGTCGGGACGTCTGGGGCCAACGTCCTGACTTTC.

In its sample, this clone was seen once. This chain links TRBV28 with TRBJ1-2, with a weak D call TRBD1 (5 bases). The CDR3 is made up of 12 amino acids. Trimming removed 6 bases from V and 4 bases from J, with 9 bases in between. Germline lookup yields CDR1 MDHEN and CDR2 SYDVKM. Here the CDR3 DNA reads TGTGCCAGCAGGCAAGGGACCTATGGCTACACCTTC. The encoded protein is CASRQGTYGYTF.

In its sample, this clone was seen once. V is TRBV7-2 and J is TRBJ2-7; the match to TRBD1 covers 9 bases. Germline V lookup: CDR1 SGHTA, CDR2 FQGNSA. With 5 bases clipped from V and 3 bases from J, the junction kept 8 bases outside the gene matches. The CDR3 totals 15 residues. CDR3 DNA: TGTGCCAGCAGCACAGGTGGGACAGGGCGCTACGAGCAGTACTTC. It specifies CASSTGGTGRYEQYF.

The chain recombines TRBV5-4 with TRBJ2-5, with D unresolved. Per the germline V gene, CDR1 is SGHNT and CDR2 is YYREEE (reference sequence). V was clipped by 4 bases and J by 2 bases, with 9 bases between them. This CDR3 spans 13 amino acids. The CDR3 is CASSLDGQETQYF. CDR3 sequence (DNA): TGTGCCAGCAGCCTCGACGGTCAAGAGACCCAGTACTTC. Complete variable domain (other parts from reference TRBV5-4 and TRBJ2-5): ETGVTQSPTHLIKTRGQQVTLRCSSQSGHNTVSWYQQALGQGPQFIFQYYREEENGRGNFPPRFSGLQFPNYSSELNVNALELDDSALYLCASSLDGQETQYFGPGTRLLVL.

The genes are TRBV14 and TRBJ1-6; 8 bases agree with TRBD1. This CDR3 spans 14 amino acids. Germline lookup yields CDR1 SGHDN and CDR2 FVKESK. With 2 bases clipped from V and 11 bases from J, the junction kept 5 bases outside the gene matches. CDR3 sequence: CASSQRTGTTPLHF. In DNA form, the CDR3 reads TGTGCCAGCAGCCAACGGACAGGGACCACACCCCTCCACTTT. Full variable domain (missing parts from reference TRBV14 and TRBJ1-6): EAGVTQFPSHSVIEKGQTVTLRCDPISGHDNLYWYRRVMGKEIKFLLHFVKESKQDESGMPNNRFLAERTGGTYSTLKVQPAELEDSGVYFCASSQRTGTTPLHFGNGTRLTVT.

The chain combines TRBV9 with TRBJ2-3, with 9 bases lining up with TRBD1. Germline CDR1 is SGDLS and CDR2 is YYNGEE. The length of the CDR3 is 15 residues. Trimming removed 5 bases from V and 3 bases from J; junction bases left unmatched: 7. CDR3 residues: CASREQGALTDTQYF. The CDR3 nucleotides are TGTGCCAGCAGGGAACAGGGGGCCCTTACAGATACGCAGTATTTT.

J is TRBJ2-5 and V is TRBV6-5; D is unresolved. The better agreement between TRBJ2-7 and the DNA end casts doubt on the J call. Germline-derived CDR1 and CDR2 are MNHEY and SVGAGI. The CDR3 is made up of 15 amino acids. CDR3 coding DNA: TGTGCCAGCAGTTACGGGCCTCACTCACCCTACGAGCAGTACTTC. Encoded protein: CASSYGPHSPYEQYF.

The chain is built from TRBV7-9 and TRBJ1-2; 8 bases align to TRBD1. Trimming at V came to 8 bases and at J to 8 bases, leaving 13 bases not matched to a gene. Germline loops: CDR1 SEHNR, CDR2 FQNEAQ (reference sequence). CDR3 length: 14 residues. The CDR3 loop is CASAEQGGSYGYTF. Here the CDR3 DNA reads TGTGCCAGCGCGGAACAGGGGGGATCTTACGGCTACACCTTC.

The rearrangement uses TRBV7-2 and TRBJ1-2; D call uncertain. V was pared by 0 bases and J by 4 bases, with 12 bases between. The CDR3 length is 15 residues. Germline V gene lookup returns CDR1 SGHTA and CDR2 FQGNSA. The chain's CDR3 is CASSLALGGLYGYTF. CDR3 bases: TGTGCCAGCAGCTTAGCGCTGGGAGGGCTCTATGGCTACACCTTC.

The chain recombines TRBV7-2 with TRBJ1-2, with 7 bases identical to TRBD1. CDR1 and CDR2 (germline): SGHTA, FQGNSA. Trimming cost V 1 base and J 7 bases; bases outside gene matches: 12. The CDR3 sequence is 16 residues long. CDR3 amino acids: CASSLDPVGTVFGYTF. The CDR3 nucleotides are TGTGCCAGCAGCTTAGATCCTGTCGGGACAGTCTTTGGCTACACCTTC.

The rearrangement joins TRBV7-2 to TRBJ2-3, with 10 nucleotides matching TRBD2. The CDR3 spans 14 residues. V shed 1 base, J shed 8 bases, and the junction held 3 bases outside the gene matches. Germline loops: CDR1 SGHTA, CDR2 FQGNSA. The CDR3 DNA reads TGTGCCAGCAGCTTAGATCCTAGCGGGAGTACGCAGTATTTT. As protein: CASSLDPSGSTQYF.

The chain couples TRBV28 to TRBJ2-5; D is possibly TRBD2 (6 bases). This CDR3 region has 13 residues. Germline V gene lookup returns CDR1 MDHEN and CDR2 SYDVKM. V lost 6 bases and J lost 7, with 15 bases in between. The CDR3 DNA follows: TGTGCCAGCAGCCTCACCCGGGGAGGGACCCAGTACTTC. Its protein is CASSLTRGGTQYF.

The chain couples TRBV10-3 to TRBJ2-7, with 8 bases that match TRBD1. The CDR3 spans 15 residues. Germline CDR1 is ENHRY and CDR2 is SYGVKD. V lost 5 bases, J lost 2 bases, and 8 bases stayed unmatched. In nucleotides, the CDR3 is TGTGCCATCAGTCCCGGGACAGGCCTTACCTACGAGCAGTACTTC. Its protein product is CAISPGTGLTYEQYF.

The chain recombines TRBV2 with TRBJ1-2; 8 bases map to TRBD1. The J segment lost 1 base and the V segment lost 6 bases, leaving 1 base of the junction unmatched. Germline CDR1 reads SNHLY; CDR2 reads FYNNEI. The length of the CDR3 is 13 residues. The CDR3, as DNA: TGTGCCAGCAGGACAGGGGTTAACTATGGCTACACCTTC. This gives the protein CASRTGVNYGYTF.

In this sample, this clone turned up once. V and J are TRBV18 and TRBJ2-1, with a tentative D call TRBD2 (5 bases). The V end lost 6 bases, the J end lost 8 bases, and 20 bases lay between the germline ends. CDR3 length: 15 amino acids. Per germline, CDR1 KGHSH and CDR2 LQKENI. CDR3 DNA: TGTGCCAGCTCGCCCCTAGCCCTCTCTCTTGATGAGCAGTTCTTC. Encoded protein: CASSPLALSLDEQFF.

The genes are TRBV5-6 and TRBJ2-7; 12 nucleotides match TRBD2. The CDR3 length is 17 residues. V lost 4 bases to trimming and J lost 0 bases; unmatched junction nucleotides: 8. CDR1 and CDR2 (germline): SGHDT, YYEEEE. In DNA form, the CDR3 reads TGTGCCAGCAGCGGGGGACTAGCGGGCCTAAGCTCCTACGAGCAGTACTTC. Translating gives CASSGGLAGLSSYEQYF.

The CDR3 reads CASSQDTAYYEQYF. Here the CDR3 DNA reads TGCGCCAGCAGCCAAGATACAGCCTACTACGAGCAGTACTTC. The V gene is TRBV4-3, the J gene TRBJ2-7, with D unresolved. V lost 0 bases, J lost 3 bases, and 9 bases lay in between. Germline values: CDR1 LGHNA, CDR2 YSLEER. The CDR3 spans 14 residues.

This chain joins TRBV6-4 and TRBJ2-7, with TRBD1 matching 8 bases. With 6 bases clipped from V and 3 bases from J, the junction kept 10 bases outside the gene matches. This CDR3 has 15 amino acids. Germline lookup yields CDR1 MRHNA and CDR2 SNTAGT. CDR3: CASRARDRTIYEQYF. Written as DNA, the CDR3 is TGTGCCAGCAGGGCCCGGGACAGGACCATCTACGAGCAGTACTTC.

V usage is TRBV4-1 and J usage is TRBJ2-3; either TRBD1 or TRBD2 may supply D (6 bases each). The CDR3 is made up of 15 amino acids. From germline, CDR1 is MGHRA and CDR2 YSYEKL. Deletions cut 3 bases from V and 5 bases from J, with 15 bases between. The CDR3 spells CASSHFGGGKDTQYF. In nucleotides, the CDR3 is TGCGCCAGCAGCCACTTCGGGGGCGGGAAAGATACGCAGTATTTT.

This clone was seen once. The genes are TRBV4-1 and TRBJ2-2; no definite D call. The V end lost 1 base, the J end lost 7 bases, and 4 bases lay between the germline ends. Germline lookup yields CDR1 MGHRA and CDR2 YSYEKL. The CDR3 loop spans 12 amino acids. CDR3 DNA sequence: TGCGCCAGCAGCCAAGTTCTCGGGGAGCTGTTTTTT. This codes for CASSQVLGELFF.

V is TRBV7-9 and J is TRBJ2-1, with TRBD2 matching 9 bases. CDR3 length: 16 residues. V was clipped by 5 bases and J by 1 base; unmatched bases: 6. Germline CDR1 reads SEHNR; CDR2 reads FQNEAQ (reference sequence). CDR3 residues: CASSLSGRGSYNEQFF. The CDR3 DNA is TGTGCCAGCAGCCTTAGCGGGAGAGGGTCCTACAATGAGCAGTTCTTC.

The chain couples TRBV5-1 to TRBJ2-1; 9 nucleotides match TRBD1. Per the germline V gene, CDR1 is SGHRS and CDR2 is YFSETQ. The CDR3 covers 14 residues. Losses at the gene ends were 4 bases for V and 9 bases for J; bases not matched to a gene: 8. For the CDR3, the DNA is TGCGCCAGCAGCCTAGACAGGGGGAAAGCTGAGCAGTTCTTC. Protein: CASSLDRGKAEQFF. Filled out from reference TRBV5-1 and TRBJ2-1, the complete variable domain reads KAGVTQTPRYLIKTRGQQVTLSCSPISGHRSVSWYQQTPGQGLQFLFEYFSETQRNKGNFPGRFSGRQFSNSRSEMNVSTLELGDSALYLCASSLDRGKAEQFFGPGTRLTVL.

This chain links TRBV27 with TRBJ2-3; tentatively, D is TRBD2 (6 bases). Trimming removed 3 bases from V and 2 bases from J, with 12 bases in between. The germline gives CDR1 MNHEY, CDR2 SMNVEV (reference sequence). The CDR3 is 15 amino acids. The CDR3 coding sequence is TGTGCCAGCAGTTTTAGATTAGCGGACACAGATACGCAGTATTTT. It yields the protein CASSFRLADTDTQYF.

The genes are TRBV18 and TRBJ2-5, with TRBD2 identical over 7 bases. Germline CDR1 is KGHSH and CDR2 is LQKENI. There are 14 residues in the CDR3. The V and J ends lost 0 bases and 5 bases, in that order; junction bases with no gene match: 3. Here the CDR3 DNA reads TGTGCCAGCTCACCACCCCCAGCGGGGGAGACCCAGTACTTC. Protein sequence: CASSPPPAGETQYF.